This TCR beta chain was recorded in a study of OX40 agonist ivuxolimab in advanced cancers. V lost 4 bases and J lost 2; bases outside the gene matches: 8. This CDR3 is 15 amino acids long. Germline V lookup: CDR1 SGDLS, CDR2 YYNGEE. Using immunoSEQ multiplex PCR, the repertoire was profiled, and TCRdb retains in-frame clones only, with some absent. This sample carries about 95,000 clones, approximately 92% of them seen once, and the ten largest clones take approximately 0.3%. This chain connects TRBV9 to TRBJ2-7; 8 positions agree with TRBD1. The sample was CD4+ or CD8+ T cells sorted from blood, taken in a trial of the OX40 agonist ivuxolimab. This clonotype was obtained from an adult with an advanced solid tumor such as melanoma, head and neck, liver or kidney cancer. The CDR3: CASSLSTGVTYEQYF. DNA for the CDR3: TGTGCCAGCAGCCTATCGACAGGGGTGACCTACGAGCAGTACTTC.